This TCR beta chain was captured in a study of OX40 agonist ivuxolimab in advanced cancers. Study as a whole: An agonistic anti-OX40 (CD134) antibody, ivuxolimab, was used to treat the patients. Of the participants, 40% had some prior anti-PD-1, anti-PD-L1 or anti-CTLA-4 therapy, which was allowed.

The table came from immunoSEQ multiplex PCR; TCRdb's copy has only in-frame clones and leaves some out. The sample contains tens of thousands of clones, roughly nine tenths of which appear only once. Exclusion applied to patients with autoimmune disease history or systemic immunosuppression. General study findings and limits: Clones of CD4+ and CD8+ blood T cells grew by week 6 at doses of 0.1 to 3.0 mg/kg.

Remarks on this clone: Its target is not known.

Germline loops: CDR1 MRHNA, CDR2 SNTAGT. V lost 3 bases and J 2 bases, leaving 5 bases between the germline ends. The CDR3 sequence is 13 residues long. The specimen was CD4+ or CD8+ T cells sorted from blood, collected in a trial of the OX40 agonist ivuxolimab. The receptor was isolated from an adult with an advanced solid tumor such as melanoma, head and neck, liver or kidney cancer. The rearrangement joins TRBV6-4 to TRBJ1-5; a possible D gene is TRBD1 (5 bases). As DNA, the CDR3 is TGTGCCAGCAGTGAACAGGGCAATCAGCCCCAGCATTTT. Encoded protein: CASSEQGNQPQHF.